These T cell receptor beta chains were read from a single sample in a study of PD-1 blockade in classical Hodgkin lymphoma. The method was immunoSEQ multiplex PCR; TCRdb's version includes in-frame clones alone and lacks a portion of them. This sample has just under 45,000 clones, with 55% to 80% found just once. Sample: peripheral blood mononuclear cells (PBMCs), taken before the fourth cycle of nivolumab. These receptors were taken from a human donor with classical Hodgkin lymphoma. Both conserved end residues are part of each CDR3. A D gene is named only where the DNA matches it firmly. Clone size is stated in some rows and not others, as once, few, many or a class when expanded.

v_call,clone_size,j_call,d_call,cdr3_nt,cdr3_aa
TRBV7-9,.,TRBJ2-1,TRBD1,TGTGCCAGCAGCTTATTTGCCAGGGGGCACAATGAGCAGTTCTTC,CASSLFARGHNEQFF
TRBV29-1,.,TRBJ1-1,.,TGCAGCGTTGATGGCAGGGATGAAGCTTTCTTT,CSVDGRDEAFF
TRBV20-1,medium-sized,TRBJ2-7,.,TGCAGTGCTAGGCAAAGCTACGAGCAGTACTTC,CSARQSYEQYF
TRBV30,.,TRBJ1-1,.,TGTGCCTGGAGTAAGGCGGCGATCGCTTCTTTCTTT,CAWSKAAIASFF
TRBV10-3,.,TRBJ1-2,.,TGTGCCATCAGGGCAGCTAACTATGGCTACACCTTC,CAIRAANYGYTF
TRBV4-2,.,TRBJ1-4,TRBD1,TGTGCCAGCAGCCCTGGGACAGGGGAGTGGGGAACTAATGAAAAACTGTTTTTT,CASSPGTGEWGTNEKLFF
TRBV29-1,.,TRBJ1-1,TRBD1,TGCAGCGCCGACAGGGCTCCGAACACTGAAGCTTTCTTT,CSADRAPNTEAFF
TRBV30,.,TRBJ2-7,TRBD1,TGTGCCTGGAGTGGAGGGACAGGGTCCTACGAGCAGTACTTC,CAWSGGTGSYEQYF
TRBV5-6,.,TRBJ2-1,TRBD2,TGTGCCAGCAGCTCTAGCGGATTTATCAATGAGCAGTTCTTC,CASSSSGFINEQFF
TRBV28,.,TRBJ2-7,.,TGTGCCAGCACCCCCTTCCAGATAATCGACGAGCAGTACTTC,CASTPFQIIDEQYF
TRBV2,.,TRBJ1-5,.,TGTGCCAGCAGTGACGGGGGGTTTAATCAGCCCCAGCATTTT,CASSDGGFNQPQHF
TRBV7-2,.,TRBJ1-2,TRBD1,TGTGCCAGCAGCAGACAGACAGGGGGCGGTGGGGGCTACACCTTC,CASSRQTGGGGGYTF
TRBV5-8,.,TRBJ1-1,.,TGTGCCAGCAGCTTGTGGGCGAGCACTGAAGCTTTCTTT,CASSLWASTEAFF
TRBV27,.,TRBJ2-7,TRBD2,TGTGCCAGCAGTCTAGCGGGACGACGGGAGCAGTACTTC,CASSLAGRREQYF
TRBV7-6,.,TRBJ2-1,.,TGTGCCAGCAGCCCCGGGACTGCATTCAATGAGCAGTTCTTC,CASSPGTAFNEQFF
TRBV30,few,TRBJ2-3,TRBD1,TGTGCCTGGAGTGTCCGGACAGGGGGGTTTTGGACGCAGTATTTT,CAWSVRTGGFWTQYF
TRBV27,.,TRBJ2-5,.,TGTGCCAGCAGTCCCTCTCTAGGGGAGACCCAGTACTTC,CASSPSLGETQYF
TRBV7-9,few,TRBJ2-7,.,TGTGCCAGCAGCCCTCGGGGTGCAGTGTCCTACGAGCAGTACTTC,CASSPRGAVSYEQYF
TRBV11-2,.,TRBJ2-5,TRBD1,TGTGCCAGCAGCTTCCGGGACAGGGGGCGCGGGGAGACCCAGTACTTC,CASSFRDRGRGETQYF
TRBV4-3,.,TRBJ1-2,.,TGCGCCAGCAGCCAAGATTCTTTGCCAGGTTCTAACTATGGCTACACCTTC,CASSQDSLPGSNYGYTF
TRBV19,.,TRBJ2-2,TRBD2,TGTGCCAGTAGTAAGAAGAAGCGGGGGCCCTCGGGGATGGCCGGGGAGCTGTTTTTT,CASSKKKRGPSGMAGELFF
TRBV5-6,.,TRBJ2-3,.,TGTGCCAGCAGCTTAAGCGGCGACTCCACAGATACGCAGTATTTT,CASSLSGDSTDTQYF
TRBV30,once,TRBJ1-1,TRBD1,TGTGCCGGAAGCAGGGGGATTAACACTGAAGCTTTCTTT,CAGSRGINTEAFF
TRBV7-2,.,TRBJ2-7,.,TGTGCCAGCAGCCGAATGACAGCGAGCTACGAGCAGTACTTC,CASSRMTASYEQYF
TRBV7-2,.,TRBJ1-2,.,TGTGCCAGCAGCTTAGGGGGAACCACCAACTATGGCTACACCTTC,CASSLGGTTNYGYTF
TRBV6-6,.,TRBJ1-6,.,TGTGCCAGCAGGGAAACAACCGTCTCCTATAATTCACCCCTCCACTTT,CASRETTVSYNSPLHF
TRBV19,once,TRBJ1-6,.,TGTGCCAGTAGTATAACGGAGAACCCCAATTCACCCCTCCACTTT,CASSITENPNSPLHF
TRBV7-3,.,TRBJ2-4,TRBD1,TGTGCCAGCAGCTTAGGGGGACAGGGAAAGGGTTTAGGCATTCAGTACTTC,CASSLGGQGKGLGIQYF
TRBV28,medium-sized,TRBJ1-2,TRBD1,TGTGCCAGCAGTCCCCGGGACAGCTATGGCTACACCTTC,CASSPRDSYGYTF
TRBV28,.,TRBJ1-2,.,TGTGCCAGCAGTCGAGGGACAACCCCTAACTATGGCTACACCTTC,CASSRGTTPNYGYTF
TRBV6-6,.,TRBJ1-3,.,TGTGCCAGCTCTCAAGGGCGCCACTCTGGAAACACCATATATTTT,CASSQGRHSGNTIYF
TRBV5-1,.,TRBJ2-2,.,TGCGCCAGCAGCTTGGATATCACCGGGGAGCTGTTTTTT,CASSLDITGELFF
TRBV13,.,TRBJ2-2,.,TGTGCCAGCAGCTTACCGGGAGCGAACACCGGGGAGCTGTTTTTT,CASSLPGANTGELFF
TRBV6-6,.,TRBJ2-2,.,TGTGCCAGCAGTTACTACTCAGGACAGTTCGGGGAGCTGTTTTTT,CASSYYSGQFGELFF
TRBV10-1,.,TRBJ2-3,.,TGCGCCAGCCCCATCAGAGGGAGGCTCACAGATACGCAGTATTTT,CASPIRGRLTDTQYF
TRBV30,.,TRBJ2-1,.,TGTGCCTGGTCTAGTGACTATGAGCAGTTCTTC,CAWSSDYEQFF
TRBV9,many,TRBJ1-1,.,TGTGCCAGCAGCGTCTTGGGGGAGAACACTGAAGCTTTCTTT,CASSVLGENTEAFF
TRBV19,.,TRBJ1-3,.,TGTGCCAGTACCATGATAGCTCTCTCTGGAAACACCATATATTTT,CASTMIALSGNTIYF
TRBV7-2,.,TRBJ1-2,.,TGTGCCAGCAGCTCAAACAGGGTTACTAACTATGGCTACACCTTC,CASSSNRVTNYGYTF
TRBV15,once,TRBJ2-6,.,TGTGCCACCAGCAGAGAAGGACGGACCTCTGGGGCCAACGTCCTGACTTTC,CATSREGRTSGANVLTF
TRBV30,.,TRBJ2-7,.,TGTGCCTGGAGTGTGGGGGGGACAGGACAATACGAGCAGTACTTC,CAWSVGGTGQYEQYF
TRBV6-6,.,TRBJ2-2,TRBD2,TGTGCCAGCGTGGGGAGGGAGTCAACCGGGGAGCTGTTTTTT,CASVGRESTGELFF
TRBV4-3,few,TRBJ1-1,.,TGCGCCAGCAGCCAACAGGGCCTGAACACTGAAGCTTTCTTT,CASSQQGLNTEAFF
TRBV28,.,TRBJ1-2,.,TGTGCCAGCAGGACTGGGGTCTATGGCTACACCTTC,CASRTGVYGYTF
TRBV28,medium-sized,TRBJ2-7,.,TGTGCCAGCAGTTTCCCGGGCTCCTACTCCTACGAGCAGTACTTC,CASSFPGSYSYEQYF
TRBV28,.,TRBJ2-1,TRBD2,TGTGCCAGCAGTCCAAGCGGGAGGGCAATGCGTAATGAGCAGTTCTTC,CASSPSGRAMRNEQFF
TRBV5-1,.,TRBJ1-2,TRBD1,TGCGCCAGCAGCTCCCAGGTTGGACAGGGCGCCTATGGCTACACCTTC,CASSSQVGQGAYGYTF
TRBV5-5,.,TRBJ1-2,.,TGTGCCAGCAGCAACCGGACAGCGGTTTATGGCTACACCTTC,CASSNRTAVYGYTF
TRBV28,.,TRBJ2-5,.,TGTGCCTCACTCCTGCAGGTGGGAGAGACCCAGTACTTC,CASLLQVGETQYF
TRBV6-5,.,TRBJ2-2,.,TGTGCCAGCAGTGGGGGGCGGACCGGGGAGCTGTTTTTT,CASSGGRTGELFF
TRBV7-2,.,TRBJ2-3,TRBD1,TGTGCCAGCAGCTGGGACAGAAGCACAGATACGCAGTATTTT,CASSWDRSTDTQYF
TRBV28,few,TRBJ1-2,.,TGTGCCAGCAGTTTTCGAGGGGAACCTGGCTACACCTTC,CASSFRGEPGYTF
TRBV29-1,.,TRBJ2-2,.,TGCAGCGTAACCGGGACTCCCTTCACCGGGGAGCTGTTTTTT,CSVTGTPFTGELFF
TRBV10-1,.,TRBJ2-7,TRBD1,TGCGCCAGCAGTGAGAGGACAGGGGACCCATCCTACGAGCAGTACTTC,CASSERTGDPSYEQYF